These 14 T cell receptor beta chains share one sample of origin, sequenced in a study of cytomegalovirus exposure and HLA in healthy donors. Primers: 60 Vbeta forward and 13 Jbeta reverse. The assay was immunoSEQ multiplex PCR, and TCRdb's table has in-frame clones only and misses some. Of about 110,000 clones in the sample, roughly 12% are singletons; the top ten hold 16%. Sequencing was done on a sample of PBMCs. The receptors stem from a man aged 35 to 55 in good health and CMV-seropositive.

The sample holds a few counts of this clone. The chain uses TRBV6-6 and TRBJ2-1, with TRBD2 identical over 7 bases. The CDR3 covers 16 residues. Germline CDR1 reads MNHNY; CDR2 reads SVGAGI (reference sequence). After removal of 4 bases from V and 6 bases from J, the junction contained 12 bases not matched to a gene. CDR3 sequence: CASSWAGDLAGNEQFF. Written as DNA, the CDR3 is TGTGCCAGCAGTTGGGCGGGAGATCTTGCTGGCAATGAGCAGTTCTTC.

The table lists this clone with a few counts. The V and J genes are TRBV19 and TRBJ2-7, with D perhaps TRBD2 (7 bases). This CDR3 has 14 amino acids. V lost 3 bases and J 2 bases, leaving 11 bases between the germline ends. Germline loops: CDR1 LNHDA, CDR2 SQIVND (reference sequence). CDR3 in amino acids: CASSIVGGAYEQYF. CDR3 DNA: TGTGCCAGTAGTATCGTAGGGGGGGCCTACGAGCAGTACTTC.

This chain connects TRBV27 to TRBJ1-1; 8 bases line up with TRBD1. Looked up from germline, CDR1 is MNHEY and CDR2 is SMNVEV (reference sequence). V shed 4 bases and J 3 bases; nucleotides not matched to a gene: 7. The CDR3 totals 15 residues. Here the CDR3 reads CASSYRQGRHTEAFF. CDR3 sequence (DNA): TGTGCCAGCAGTTACCGACAGGGGAGACACACTGAAGCTTTCTTT.

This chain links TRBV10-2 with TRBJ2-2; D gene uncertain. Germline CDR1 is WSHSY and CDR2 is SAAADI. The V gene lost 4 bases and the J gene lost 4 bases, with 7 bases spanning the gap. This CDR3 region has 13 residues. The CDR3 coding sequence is TGCGCCAGCAGTGGTGCCGGCACCGGGGAGCTGTTTTTT. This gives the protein CASSGAGTGELFF.

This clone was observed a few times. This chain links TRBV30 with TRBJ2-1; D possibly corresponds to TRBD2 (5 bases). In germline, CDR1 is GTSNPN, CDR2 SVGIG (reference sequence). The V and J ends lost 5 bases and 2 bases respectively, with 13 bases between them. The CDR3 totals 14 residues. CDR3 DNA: TGTGCCTGGGAGACTACGCCGACCTACAATGAGCAGTTCTTC. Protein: CAWETTPTYNEQFF.

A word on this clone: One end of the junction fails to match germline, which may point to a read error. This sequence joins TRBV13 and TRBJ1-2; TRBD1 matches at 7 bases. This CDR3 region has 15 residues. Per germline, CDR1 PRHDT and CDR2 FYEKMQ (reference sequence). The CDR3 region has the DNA TGTGCCAGCAGCTCCAATGGACAGGCTAACTATGGCTGCACCTTC. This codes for CASSSNGQANYGCTF.

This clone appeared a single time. The CDR3: CASSVAAGDPDTQYF. CDR3 sequence (DNA): TGTGCCAGCAGCGTAGCAGCGGGAGACCCAGATACGCAGTATTTT. This rearrangement joins TRBV9 to TRBJ2-3; 8 bases fit TRBD2. V shed 0 bases and J 4 bases; nucleotides not matched to a gene: 4. The germline gives CDR1 SGDLS, CDR2 YYNGEE. The CDR3 totals 15 residues.

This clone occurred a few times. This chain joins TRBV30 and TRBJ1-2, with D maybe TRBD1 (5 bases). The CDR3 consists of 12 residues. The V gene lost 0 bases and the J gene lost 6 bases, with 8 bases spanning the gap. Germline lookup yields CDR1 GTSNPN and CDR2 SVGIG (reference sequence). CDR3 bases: TGTGCCTGGAGTGTACAAGGGGATGGCTACACCTTC. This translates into CAWSVQGDGYTF.

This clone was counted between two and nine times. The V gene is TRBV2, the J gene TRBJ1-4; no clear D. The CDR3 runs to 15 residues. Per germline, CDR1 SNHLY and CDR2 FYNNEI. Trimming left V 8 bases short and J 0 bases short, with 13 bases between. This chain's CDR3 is CASGDTTATNEKLFF. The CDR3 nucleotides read TGTGCCAGCGGAGATACGACGGCAACTAATGAAAAACTGTTTTTT.

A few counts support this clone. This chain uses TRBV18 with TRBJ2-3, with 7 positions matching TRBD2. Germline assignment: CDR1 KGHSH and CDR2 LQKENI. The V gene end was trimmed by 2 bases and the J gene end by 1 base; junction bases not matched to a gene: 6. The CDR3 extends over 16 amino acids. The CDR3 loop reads CASSPGDYPGTDTQYF. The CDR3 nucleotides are TGTGCCAGCTCACCAGGGGACTACCCCGGCACAGATACGCAGTATTTT.

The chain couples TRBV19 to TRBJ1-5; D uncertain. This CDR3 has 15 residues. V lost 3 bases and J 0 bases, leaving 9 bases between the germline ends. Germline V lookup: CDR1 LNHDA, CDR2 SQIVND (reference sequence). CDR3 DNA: TGTGCCAGTAGTATGGGCTTCTATAGCAATCAGCCCCAGCATTTT. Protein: CASSMGFYSNQPQHF. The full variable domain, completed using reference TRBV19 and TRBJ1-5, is DGGITQSPKYLFRKEGQNVTLSCEQNLNHDAMYWYRQDPGQGLRLIYYSQIVNDFQKGDIAEGYSVSREKKESFPLTVTSAQKNPTAFYLCASSMGFYSNQPQHFGDGTRLSIL.

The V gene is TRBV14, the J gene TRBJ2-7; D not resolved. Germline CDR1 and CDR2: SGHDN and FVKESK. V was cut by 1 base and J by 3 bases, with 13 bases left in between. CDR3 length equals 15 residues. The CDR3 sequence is CASSQGYGRGYEQYF. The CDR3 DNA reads TGTGCCAGCAGCCAAGGGTACGGCAGAGGCTACGAGCAGTACTTC.

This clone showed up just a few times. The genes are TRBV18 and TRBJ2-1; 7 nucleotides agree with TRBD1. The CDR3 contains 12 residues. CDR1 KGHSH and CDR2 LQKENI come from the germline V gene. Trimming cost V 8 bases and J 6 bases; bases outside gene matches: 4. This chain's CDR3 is CASGQVINEQFF. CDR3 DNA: TGTGCCAGCGGACAGGTTATCAATGAGCAGTTCTTC. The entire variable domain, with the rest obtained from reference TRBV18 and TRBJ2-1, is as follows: NAGVMQNPRHLVRRRGQEARLRCSPMKGHSHVYWYRQLPEEGLKFMVYLQKENIIDESGMPKERFSAEFPKEGPSILRIQQVVRGDSAAYFCASGQVINEQFFGPGTRLTVL.

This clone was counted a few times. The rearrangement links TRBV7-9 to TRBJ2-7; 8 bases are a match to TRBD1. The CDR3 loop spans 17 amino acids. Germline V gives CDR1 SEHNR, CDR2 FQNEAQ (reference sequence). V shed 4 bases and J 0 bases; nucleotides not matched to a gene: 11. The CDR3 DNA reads TGTGCCAGCAGCTCAGGCAAAGGGGACAGGAGCTCCTACGAGCAGTACTTC. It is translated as CASSSGKGDRSSYEQYF. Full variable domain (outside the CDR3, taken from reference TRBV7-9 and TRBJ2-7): DTGVSQNPRHKITKRGQNVTFRCDPISEHNRLYWYRQTLGQGPEFLTYFQNEAQLEKSRLLSDRFSAERPKGSFSTLEIQRTEQGDSAMYLCASSSGKGDRSSYEQYFGPGTRLTVT.